The 26 T cell receptor beta chains below were found in one sample sequenced in a study of molecular identifiers for immune sequencing clone quantification. Via MiXCR, TCRdb re-called the PCR reads, giving one row per CDR3 protein. The table has roughly 50,000 distinct CDR3 sequences, about a third seen once; the top ten hold 3% to 4.5%. The sample taken for sequencing was naive CD8+ T cells from blood, with Jurkat cell RNA spiked in. Subset: FACS-sorted CD8+CD4-CCR7+CD45RA+ naive T cells. These TCRs come from a human donor in good health. Some libraries in this study had Jurkat cell RNA spiked in.

Comment on this clonotype: A much more abundant neighbour one base away suggests this may be a read error. It is likely a read error, because the conserved phenylalanine at the end of the CDR3 is missing. The chain employs TRBV5-1 and TRBJ1-1, with no clear D. CDR3 size: 13 residues. Germline assignment: CDR1 SGHRS and CDR2 YFSETQ. The germline V and J ends were trimmed by 4 bases and 6 bases, with 13 bases remaining between them. The CDR3 bases are TGCGCCAGCAGCGGACCCCCCTCCGCTGAAGCTTTCCTT. Amino acids: CASSGPPSAEAFL.

This clonotype was detected a few times. This rearrangement joins TRBV6-2 or TRBV6-3 to TRBJ2-7, with D maybe TRBD1 (6 bases). CDR3 size: 16 residues. Between the trimmed V and J ends, which lost 5 bases and 0 bases, there was a span of 17 bases. CDR1 is MNHEY, CDR2 SVGEGT, per germline. CDR3 coding DNA: TGTGCCAGCAGTGCCTACAGGGATCCCAGCTCCTACGAGCAGTACTTC. It yields the protein CASSAYRDPSSYEQYF.

This clonotype was seen ten or more times. J is TRBJ2-3 and V is TRBV28; possible D gene TRBD2, 5 bases. The germline CDR1 and CDR2 sequences are MDHEN and SYDVKM. Trimming removed 3 bases at V and 7 bases at J, with 17 bases between. This CDR3 comprises 15 residues. The DNA of the CDR3 is TGTGCCAGCAGTTTTAACGAGGAGGTGGGGTATACGCAGTATTTT. Protein sequence: CASSFNEEVGYTQYF.

This clonotype was seen at least ten times. The chain carries TRBV6-2 or TRBV6-3 and TRBJ2-1; no definite D call. There are 14 residues in the CDR3. V dropped 5 bases and J dropped 8 bases, with 16 bases sitting between them. Germline loops: CDR1 MNHEY, CDR2 SVGEGT. The chain's CDR3 is CASSPRPAVDEQFF. The CDR3 nucleotides are TGTGCCAGCAGTCCGAGGCCCGCTGTCGATGAGCAGTTCTTC.

About this clonotype: At one of its ends the junction is not consistent with the germline gene, which may arise from a read error. V and J are TRBV10-3 and TRBJ2-5; maybe TRBD1 (6 bases). The CDR3 is 15 residues long. Germline CDR1 and CDR2: ENHRY and SYGVKD. CDR3 residues: CAISEDPPGAETQCF. The CDR3 DNA sequence: TGTGCCATCAGTGAGGACCCGCCAGGGGCAGAGACCCAGTGCTTC.

This clonotype has a count of ten or more. The chain joins TRBV18 to TRBJ2-3; D call uncertain. V lost 3 bases to trimming and J lost 0 bases, with 4 bases between them. Germline CDR1 reads KGHSH; CDR2 reads LQKENI. This CDR3 spans 13 amino acids. CDR3 in DNA: TGTGCCAGCTCACCTGCTAGCACAGATACGCAGTATTTT. Encoded protein: CASSPASTDTQYF.

The chain has TRBV7-8 and TRBJ1-6; D is ambiguous. Deletions cut 5 bases from V and 5 bases from J, with 16 bases between. This CDR3 comprises 16 residues. Germline-derived CDR1 and CDR2 are SGHVS and FQNEAQ. The CDR3 nucleotides read TGTGCCAGCAGCCGCGTTGGTCTGGGCGATAATTCACCCCTCCACTTT. It is translated as CASSRVGLGDNSPLHF.

This clonotype has ten or more counts. V is TRBV20-1 and J is TRBJ2-2; no definite D call. The germline V and J ends were trimmed by 5 bases and 3 bases, with 10 bases remaining between them. Germline V lookup: CDR1 DFQATT, CDR2 SNEGSKA (reference sequence). This CDR3 has 13 residues. CDR3 sequence (DNA): TGCAGTGCTTCCCATTTGGACACCGGGGAGCTGTTTTTT. Translated: CSASHLDTGELFF.

Remarks on this clonotype: A junction boundary mismatches the germline segment, possibly from a read error. The chain has TRBV7-2 and TRBJ2-7; 7 bases are shared with TRBD1. There are 14 residues in the CDR3. Per germline, CDR1 SGHTA and CDR2 FQGNSA. Here the CDR3 DNA reads TGTGTCAGCAGCTTAGGGGGCAGAACCTACGAGCAGTACTTC. It encodes CVSSLGGRTYEQYF.

The rearrangement uses TRBV19 and TRBJ1-4; no definite D call. The CDR3 length is 11 residues. CDR1 is LNHDA and CDR2 is SQIVND in the germline V gene (reference sequence). The V gene lost 6 bases and the J gene lost 15 bases, with 14 bases spanning the gap. CDR3 sequence: CASRSALQVFF. In nucleotides, the CDR3 is TGTGCCAGTAGAAGTGCGTTGCAAGTGTTTTTT. The full variable domain, in which reference TRBV19 and TRBJ1-4 provide the parts outside the CDR3, is DGGITQSPKYLFRKEGQNVTLSCEQNLNHDAMYWYRQDPGQGLRLIYYSQIVNDFQKGDIAEGYSVSREKKESFPLTVTSAQKNPTAFYLCASRSALQVFFGSGTQLSVL.

The V call is TRBV4-3, the J call TRBJ2-2, with D possibly TRBD2 on 6 matching bases. The germline V and J ends were trimmed by 1 base and 4 bases, with 19 bases remaining between them. CDR1 and CDR2 from the germline V gene are LGHNA and YSLEER. The CDR3 is 18 amino acids. Here the CDR3 reads CASSQAVAGTPPTGELFF. The CDR3 DNA is TGCGCCAGCAGCCAAGCAGTTGCGGGAACACCCCCCACCGGGGAGCTGTTTTTT.

This clonotype came up many times. The rearrangement links TRBV2 to TRBJ1-1; a weak D match, TRBD1 (6 bases). Trimming shortened V by 9 bases and J by 8 bases, and 25 bases separated the two germline ends. The CDR3 loop spans 15 amino acids. Germline assignment: CDR1 SNHLY and CDR2 FYNNEI. The CDR3 loop is CASQRMVGQRGEAFF. CDR3 nucleotides: TGTGCCAGTCAACGGATGGTGGGACAACGGGGAGAAGCTTTCTTT.

This clonotype was seen a single time. The CDR3 end shows no conserved phenylalanine or tryptophan, and so a read error is likely. The chain couples TRBV12-3 or TRBV12-4 to TRBJ2-2, with D hard to call. The CDR3 consists of 13 residues. CDR3 sequence: CASSPVVSGELFC. The CDR3 region has the DNA TGTGCCAGCAGTCCCGTGGTATCCGGTGAGCTGTTTTGT.

In the case of this clonotype: A much more abundant neighbour one base away suggests this may be a read error. This chain connects TRBV7-6 to TRBJ2-3, with 9 bases aligning to TRBD2. The CDR3 is 16 residues long. Germline V CDR1 and CDR2: SGHVS, FNYEAQ. The CDR3 sequence is CAGSSLAGVGTDTQYF. The CDR3 region has the DNA TGTGCCGGCAGCTCCTTAGCGGGAGTCGGCACAGATACGCAGTATTTT.

This clonotype turned up a few times. The chain combines TRBV6-5 with TRBJ2-1, with 10 positions matching TRBD2. Trimming cost V 1 base and J 9 bases; bases outside gene matches: 9. The CDR3 totals 16 residues. Germline values: CDR1 MNHEY, CDR2 SVGAGI. CDR3 sequence reads: CASSYFSSGRNSEQFF. In nucleotides, the CDR3 is TGTGCCAGCAGTTACTTCTCTAGCGGGAGAAACAGTGAGCAGTTCTTC.

This clonotype has just a few counts. CDR3 sequence (DNA): TGTGCCAGCAGCTTAGCTTTTAGCGGGAGGTACGAGCAGTACTTC. This translates into CASSLAFSGRYEQYF. This rearrangement joins TRBV11-2 to TRBJ2-7, with 10 bases fitting TRBD2. Germline CDR1 is SGHAT and CDR2 is FQNNGV. The CDR3 has 15 residues. The V and J ends lost 1 base and 4 bases, in that order; junction bases with no gene match: 4.

This clonotype was seen a single time. A much larger clone differs by one base, so this may be a read error. The J gene is TRBJ2-5, the V gene TRBV7-8; D possibly matches TRBD1 or TRBD2 (5 bases each). CDR1 and CDR2 from the germline V gene are SGHVS and FQNEAQ. This CDR3 contains 12 residues. The V end was cut by 5 bases, the J end by 7 bases, with 11 bases between. The CDR3 region is CASSQDGGTQYF. The CDR3 region has the DNA TGTGCCAGCAGCCAAGATGGGGGGACCCAGTACTTC.

The chain combines TRBV11-3 with TRBJ2-3, with a possible D match to TRBD2 (6 bases). CDR1 is SGHNT and CDR2 is YENEEA in the germline V gene. CDR3 length: 14 amino acids. Trimming removed 3 bases from V and 4 bases from J, with 11 bases in between. The CDR3 DNA follows: TGTGCCAGCAGCTTCCCTCTAGCGCCAGATACGCAGTATTTT. Translated: CASSFPLAPDTQYF.

The rearrangement joins TRBV6-2 or TRBV6-3 to TRBJ2-2; TRBD1 matches at 9 bases. The ends lost 3 bases at V and 6 bases at J; junction bases unmatched: 8. Germline V gives CDR1 MNHEY, CDR2 SVGEGT. The CDR3 is made up of 16 amino acids. The CDR3 DNA sequence: TGTGCCAGCAGTTATACCGGGACAGGGCGTTCCGGGGAGCTGTTTTTT. It is translated as CASSYTGTGRSGELFF.

This clonotype was seen repeatedly, ten times or more. The chain carries TRBV5-6 and TRBJ1-5; a weak D match, TRBD1 (5 bases). This CDR3 has 12 residues. Germline V CDR1 and CDR2: SGHDT, YYEEEE. V was pared by 2 bases and J by 7 bases, with 7 bases between. CDR3 nucleotide sequence: TGTGCCAGCAGCTTTCAGGGCCAGCCCCAGCATTTT. Its protein product is CASSFQGQPQHF.

Of note for this clonotype: A read error may account for a junction end that differs from germline. The chain joins TRBV4-1 to TRBJ2-7; tentative D call: TRBD1 (5 bases). Germline V gene data show CDR1 as MGHRA and CDR2 as YSYEKL. This CDR3 has 13 residues. The CDR3 here is CACSQVQEYEQYF. DNA for the CDR3: TGCGCCTGCAGCCAAGTACAGGAATACGAGCAGTACTTC.

This clonotype was seen many times. J is TRBJ2-3 and V is TRBV28; D could derive from TRBD1 or TRBD2 (5 bases each). Germline V gene data show CDR1 as MDHEN and CDR2 as SYDVKM. V dropped 9 bases and J dropped 2 bases, with 12 bases sitting between them. CDR3 length: 13 residues. The CDR3: CASSGTYTDTQYF. CDR3 DNA: TGTGCCAGTTCCGGGACCTACACAGATACGCAGTATTTT.

V usage is TRBV5-1 and J usage is TRBJ2-5, with TRBD2 matching 9 bases. V lost 4 bases to trimming and J lost 1 base; unmatched junction nucleotides: 5. Germline V lookup: CDR1 SGHRS, CDR2 YFSETQ. The CDR3 has 15 amino acids. Here the CDR3 DNA reads TGCGCCAGCAGCCCTGCGGGAGGGATCCAAGAGACCCAGTACTTC. Translating gives CASSPAGGIQETQYF.

The chain has TRBV28 and TRBJ2-3; TRBD2 matches at 8 bases. From germline, CDR1 is MDHEN and CDR2 SYDVKM. The CDR3 totals 16 residues. Unmatched junction bases numbered 5, after V lost 1 base and J lost 2 bases. The CDR3 here is CASSLSYGRATDTQYF. The CDR3 bases are TGTGCCAGCAGTTTATCATACGGGAGGGCCACAGATACGCAGTATTTT. The variable domain in full, with the rest retrieved from reference TRBV28 and TRBJ2-3, is DVKVTQSSRYLVKRTGEKVFLECVQDMDHENMFWYRQDPGLGLRLIYFSYDVKMKEKGDIPEGYSVSREKKERFSLILESASTNQTSMYLCASSLSYGRATDTQYFGPGTRLTVL.

The gene calls are TRBV29-1 and TRBJ2-3; D is ambiguous. Trimming took 0 bases from V and 1 from J, leaving 8 bases between them. The CDR3 sequence is 14 residues long. CDR1 is SQVTM and CDR2 is ANQGSEA in the germline V gene. The DNA for the CDR3 is TGCAGCGTTGAAGAGTGGTCAGGCACAGATACGCAGTATTTT. The encoded protein is CSVEEWSGTDTQYF.

The chain is built from TRBV6-5 and TRBJ2-6; 11 bases map to TRBD1. CDR3 size: 18 residues. Germline lookup yields CDR1 MNHEY and CDR2 SVGAGI. V trimming: 2 bases; J trimming: 3 bases; junction bases outside the gene matches: 6. In nucleotides, the CDR3 is TGTGCCAGCAGTTACGTGGACAGGGGGCTGCTTGGGGCCAACGTCCTGACTTTC. Residues: CASSYVDRGLLGANVLTF.